These T cell receptor beta chains were read from a single sample in a study of Ad26.COV2.S vaccination and SARS-CoV-2 variants. Profiled with immunoSEQ multiplex PCR; TCRdb holds only in-frame clones, not every one. This repertoire shows some 250,000 clones, 70% to 90% found once; its top ten account for around 11%. Source: peripheral blood, taken in a trial of Ad26.COV2.S vaccine versus placebo. The receptor set was obtained from a person aged 18 to 59 who received the Ad26.COV2.S COVID-19 vaccine or a placebo. CDR3s include the opening cysteine and the closing phenylalanine or tryptophan. D genes are given only for firm matches. For some rows the clone size is stated as once, few or many, or as a class when expanded; others skip it.

CDR3aa | CDR3nt | j_gene | d_gene | v_gene | abundance
CASSLLQGAQGEQYF | TGTGCCAGCAGCTTGTTACAGGGGGCGCAGGGCGAGCAGTACTTC | TRBJ2-7 | TRBD1 | TRBV7-9 | -
CASSHLAGGRDEQFF | TGTGCCAGTAGCCATCTAGCGGGGGGCCGGGATGAGCAGTTCTTC | TRBJ2-1 | TRBD2 | TRBV19 | -
CASSEWTGGNQPQHF | TGTGCCAGCAGTGAATGGACGGGAGGGAATCAGCCCCAGCATTTT | TRBJ1-5 | - | TRBV6-1 | -
CASSLGSANEQFF | TGCGCCAGCAGCTTGGGTAGCGCCAATGAGCAGTTCTTC | TRBJ2-1 | - | TRBV5-1 | -
CASSPLDRGRETQYF | TGTGCCAGCAGCCCACTGGACAGGGGTAGGGAGACCCAGTACTTC | TRBJ2-5 | TRBD1 | TRBV6-5 | -
CASSLVGTQYF | TGTGCCAGCAGCTTAGTTGGGACCCAGTACTTC | TRBJ2-5 | - | TRBV7-9 | -
CASSLAGVGNEKLFF | TGTGCCAGCAGCTTAGCAGGTGTAGGGAATGAAAAACTGTTTTTT | TRBJ1-4 | - | TRBV7-9 | -
CANTPGQGKDYGYTF | TGTGCCAACACACCGGGACAGGGGAAGGACTATGGCTACACCTTC | TRBJ1-2 | TRBD1 | TRBV27 | -
CASSLTGTGTSSYNSPLHF | TGTGCCAGCAGTTTAACCGGGACAGGGACCAGCTCCTATAATTCACCCCTCCACTTT | TRBJ1-6 | TRBD1 | TRBV28 | once
CASSTTGAKNQPQHF | TGTGCCAGCAGTACGACAGGGGCGAAAAATCAGCCCCAGCATTTT | TRBJ1-5 | TRBD1 | TRBV28 | -
CSVWTGLRTEAFF | TGCAGCGTGTGGACAGGTCTAAGGACTGAAGCTTTCTTT | TRBJ1-1 | TRBD1 | TRBV29-1 | -
CASSFLAGGPYEQYF | TGCGCCAGCAGCTTCCTTGCGGGAGGGCCCTACGAGCAGTACTTC | TRBJ2-7 | TRBD2 | TRBV5-1 | -
CASSIGTTSEQYF | TGTGCCAGTAGTATCGGGACGACCTCAGAGCAGTACTTC | TRBJ2-7 | - | TRBV19 | -
CASSGTTGGWYEQYF | TGTGCCAGCAGCGGGACCACAGGGGGCTGGTACGAGCAGTACTTC | TRBJ2-7 | TRBD1 | TRBV5-5 | -
CASSLVSGGPTDTQYF | TGTGCCAGCAGCTTAGTATCGGGAGGACCCACAGATACGCAGTATTTT | TRBJ2-3 | TRBD2 | TRBV7-6 | -
CASSLDPRYGYTF | TGTGCCAGCAGCTTAGACCCACGTTATGGCTACACCTTC | TRBJ1-2 | - | TRBV7-9 | once
CASSWGISYEQYF | TGTGCCAGTTCTTGGGGGATCTCCTACGAGCAGTACTTC | TRBJ2-7 | - | TRBV7-2 | once
CASSDWASGNTIYF | TGTGCCAGCAGCGACTGGGCCTCTGGAAACACCATATATTTT | TRBJ1-3 | - | TRBV6-2/TRBV6-3 | -
CSVAYWTGGGNTIYF | TGCAGCGTTGCCTATTGGACAGGAGGGGGAAACACCATATATTTT | TRBJ1-3 | TRBD1 | TRBV29-1 | -
CASSRETGNQPQHF | TGTGCCAGCAGCCGGGAAACGGGCAATCAGCCCCAGCATTTT | TRBJ1-5 | - | TRBV7-2 | -
CASSDLPVPQGSTDTQYF | TGCGCCAGCAGTGACCTCCCCGTCCCACAGGGGAGCACAGATACGCAGTATTTT | TRBJ2-3 | TRBD1 | TRBV10-2 | -
CSASDDSRRVSYEQYF | TGCAGTGCTAGTGACGATTCCCGACGGGTATCCTACGAGCAGTACTTC | TRBJ2-7 | - | TRBV20-1 | few
CASRDSSDTQYF | TGCGCCAGCCGGGACTCCTCAGATACGCAGTATTTT | TRBJ2-3 | - | TRBV10-1 | once
CASSKGLAGYNEQFF | TGCGCCAGCAGCAAGGGACTAGCGGGGTACAATGAGCAGTTCTTC | TRBJ2-1 | TRBD2 | TRBV5-1 | -
CASNTDSRSGEQFF | TGTGCCAGCAATACGGACAGCCGCTCCGGTGAGCAGTTCTTC | TRBJ2-1 | - | TRBV25-1 | -
CASSGGTQSSYNSPLHF | TGTGCCAGCAGCGGGGGGACACAGAGCTCCTATAATTCACCCCTCCACTTT | TRBJ1-6 | - | TRBV5-4 | -